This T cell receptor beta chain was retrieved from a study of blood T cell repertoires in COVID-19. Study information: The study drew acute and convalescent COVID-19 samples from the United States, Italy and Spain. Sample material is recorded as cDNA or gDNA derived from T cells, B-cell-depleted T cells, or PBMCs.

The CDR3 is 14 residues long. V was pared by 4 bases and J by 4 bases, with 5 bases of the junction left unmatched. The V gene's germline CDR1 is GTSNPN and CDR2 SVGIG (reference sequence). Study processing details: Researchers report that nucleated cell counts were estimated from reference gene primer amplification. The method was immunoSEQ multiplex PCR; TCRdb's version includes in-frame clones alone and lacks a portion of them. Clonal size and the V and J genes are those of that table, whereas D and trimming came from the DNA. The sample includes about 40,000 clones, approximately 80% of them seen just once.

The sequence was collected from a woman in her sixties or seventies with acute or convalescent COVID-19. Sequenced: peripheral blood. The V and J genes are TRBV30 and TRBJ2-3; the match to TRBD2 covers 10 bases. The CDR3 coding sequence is TGTGCCTGGATCCCTAGCGGGAGACCAGATACGCAGTATTTT. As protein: CAWIPSGRPDTQYF.